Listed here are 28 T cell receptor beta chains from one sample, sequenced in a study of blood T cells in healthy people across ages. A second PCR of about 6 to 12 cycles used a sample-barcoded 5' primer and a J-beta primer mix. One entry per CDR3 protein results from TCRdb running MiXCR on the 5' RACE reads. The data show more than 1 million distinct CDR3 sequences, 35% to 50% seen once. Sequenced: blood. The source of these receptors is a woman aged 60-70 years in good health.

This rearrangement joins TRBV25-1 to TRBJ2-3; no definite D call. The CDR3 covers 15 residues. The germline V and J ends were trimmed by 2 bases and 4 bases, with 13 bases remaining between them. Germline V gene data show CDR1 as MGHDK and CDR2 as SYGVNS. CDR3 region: CASSEPPAGPDTQYF. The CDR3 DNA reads TGTGCCAGCAGTGAACCCCCGGCAGGCCCAGATACGCAGTATTTT.

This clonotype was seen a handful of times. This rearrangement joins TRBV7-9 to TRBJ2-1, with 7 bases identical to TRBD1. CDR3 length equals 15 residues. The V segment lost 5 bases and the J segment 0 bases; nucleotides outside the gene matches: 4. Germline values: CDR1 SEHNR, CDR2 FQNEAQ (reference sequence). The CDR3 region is CASSPPGGSYNEQFF. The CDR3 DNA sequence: TGTGCCAGCAGCCCCCCAGGGGGCTCCTACAATGAGCAGTTCTTC. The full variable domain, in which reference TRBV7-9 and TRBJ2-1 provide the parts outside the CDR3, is DTGVSQNPRHKITKRGQNVTFRCDPISEHNRLYWYRQTLGQGPEFLTYFQNEAQLEKSRLLSDRFSAERPKGSFSTLEIQRTEQGDSAMYLCASSPPGGSYNEQFFGPGTRLTVL.

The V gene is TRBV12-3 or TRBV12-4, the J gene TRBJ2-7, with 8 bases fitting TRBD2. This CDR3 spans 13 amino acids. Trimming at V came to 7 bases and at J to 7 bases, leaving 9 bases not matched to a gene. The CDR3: CASNPGGPGEQYF. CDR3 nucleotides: TGTGCCAGCAATCCGGGAGGGCCGGGGGAGCAGTACTTC.

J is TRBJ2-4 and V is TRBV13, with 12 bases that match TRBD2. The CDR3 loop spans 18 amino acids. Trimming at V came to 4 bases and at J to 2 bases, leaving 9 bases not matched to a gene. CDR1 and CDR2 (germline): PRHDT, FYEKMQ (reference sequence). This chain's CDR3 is CASSYSSSGRETKNIQYF. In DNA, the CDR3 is TGTGCCAGCAGCTACTCCTCTAGCGGGAGGGAGACCAAAAACATTCAGTACTTC.

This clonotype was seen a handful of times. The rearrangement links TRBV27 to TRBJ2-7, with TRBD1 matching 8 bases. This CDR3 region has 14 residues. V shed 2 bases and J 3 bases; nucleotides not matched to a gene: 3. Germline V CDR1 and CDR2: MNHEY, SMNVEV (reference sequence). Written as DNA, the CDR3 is TGTGCCAGCAGTTTACAGGGGGCTGTCTACGAGCAGTACTTC. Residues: CASSLQGAVYEQYF.

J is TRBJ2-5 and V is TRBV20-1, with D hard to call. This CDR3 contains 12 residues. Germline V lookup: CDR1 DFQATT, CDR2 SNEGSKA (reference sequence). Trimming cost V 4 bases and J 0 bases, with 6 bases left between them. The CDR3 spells CSAKYNQETQYF. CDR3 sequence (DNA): TGCAGTGCTAAGTACAACCAAGAGACCCAGTACTTC.

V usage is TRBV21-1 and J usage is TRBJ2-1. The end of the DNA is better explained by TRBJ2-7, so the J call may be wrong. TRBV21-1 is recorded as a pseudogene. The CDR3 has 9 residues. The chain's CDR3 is CATHNEQYF. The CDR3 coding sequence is TGTGCTACGCACAATGAGCAGTACTTC.

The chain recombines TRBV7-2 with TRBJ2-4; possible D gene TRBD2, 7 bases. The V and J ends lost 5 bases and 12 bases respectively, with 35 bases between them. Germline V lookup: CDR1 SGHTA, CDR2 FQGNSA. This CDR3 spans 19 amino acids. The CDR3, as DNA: TGTGCCAGCAGCCTTTTAGCGGGCGGAGTCGTGGGAGGGGGGGACACTCAGTACTTC. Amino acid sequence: CASSLLAGGVVGGGDTQYF.

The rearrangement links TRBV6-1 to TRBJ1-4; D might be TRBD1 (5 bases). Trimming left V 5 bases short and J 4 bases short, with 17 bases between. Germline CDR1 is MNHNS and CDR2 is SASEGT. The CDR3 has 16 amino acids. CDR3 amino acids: CASSMAGGTDNEKLFF. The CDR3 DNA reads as TGTGCCAGCAGTATGGCGGGGGGAACAGATAATGAAAAACTGTTTTTT.

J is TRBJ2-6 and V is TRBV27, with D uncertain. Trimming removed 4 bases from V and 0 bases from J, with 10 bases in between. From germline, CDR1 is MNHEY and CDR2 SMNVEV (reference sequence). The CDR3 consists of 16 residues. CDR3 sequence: CASSSDRFSGANVLTF. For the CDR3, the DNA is TGTGCCAGCAGTTCCGATCGGTTCTCTGGGGCCAACGTCCTGACTTTC.

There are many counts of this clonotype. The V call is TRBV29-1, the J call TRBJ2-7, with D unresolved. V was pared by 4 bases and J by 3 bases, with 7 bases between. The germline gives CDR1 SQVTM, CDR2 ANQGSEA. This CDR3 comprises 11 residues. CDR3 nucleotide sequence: TGCAGCGTTGGGAGAGACTACGAGCAGTACTTC. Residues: CSVGRDYEQYF.

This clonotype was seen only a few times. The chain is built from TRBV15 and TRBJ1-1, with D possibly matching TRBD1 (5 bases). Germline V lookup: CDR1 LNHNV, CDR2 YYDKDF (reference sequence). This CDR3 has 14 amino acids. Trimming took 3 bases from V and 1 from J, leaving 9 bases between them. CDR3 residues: CATSRDTRNTEAFF. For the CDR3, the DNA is TGTGCCACCAGCAGGGACACAAGGAACACTGAAGCTTTCTTT.

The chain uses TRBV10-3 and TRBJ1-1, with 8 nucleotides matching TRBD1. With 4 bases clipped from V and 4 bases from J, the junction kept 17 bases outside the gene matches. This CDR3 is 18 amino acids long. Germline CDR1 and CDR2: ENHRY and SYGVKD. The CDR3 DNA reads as TGTGCCATCAGTGGAACAGGCCGGGAGAGGACAGGGAGCACTGAAGCTTTCTTT. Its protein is CAISGTGRERTGSTEAFF.

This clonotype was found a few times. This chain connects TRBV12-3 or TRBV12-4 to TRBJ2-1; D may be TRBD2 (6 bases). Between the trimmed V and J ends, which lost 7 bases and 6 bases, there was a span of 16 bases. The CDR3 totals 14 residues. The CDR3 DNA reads TGTGCCAGCACCAGAGCGGGTTACGTCAATGAGCAGTTCTTC. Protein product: CASTRAGYVNEQFF.

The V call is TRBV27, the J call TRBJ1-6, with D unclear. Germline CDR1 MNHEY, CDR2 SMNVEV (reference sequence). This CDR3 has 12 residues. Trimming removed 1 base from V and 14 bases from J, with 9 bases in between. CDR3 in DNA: TGTGCCAGCAGTTTATACCCGGGCACCCTCCACTTT. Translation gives CASSLYPGTLHF.

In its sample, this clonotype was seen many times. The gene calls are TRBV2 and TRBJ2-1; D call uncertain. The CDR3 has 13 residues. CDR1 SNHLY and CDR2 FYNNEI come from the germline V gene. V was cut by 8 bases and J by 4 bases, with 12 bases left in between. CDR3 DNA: TGTGCCAGCCAACGGACCGCTTACAATGAGCAGTTCTTC. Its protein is CASQRTAYNEQFF.

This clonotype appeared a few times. CDR3 in DNA: TGCGCCAGCAGCGGGACTAGTTCCCAAGAGACCCAGTACTTC. Its protein is CASSGTSSQETQYF. The chain combines TRBV5-1 with TRBJ2-5, with TRBD2 matching over 8 bases. Germline V CDR1 and CDR2: SGHRS, YFSETQ. J lost 1 base, V lost 4 bases, and 3 bases had no gene match. The CDR3 sequence is 14 residues long. Variable domain in full (rest from reference TRBV5-1 and TRBJ2-5): KAGVTQTPRYLIKTRGQQVTLSCSPISGHRSVSWYQQTPGQGLQFLFEYFSETQRNKGNFPGRFSGRQFSNSRSEMNVSTLELGDSALYLCASSGTSSQETQYFGPGTRLLVL.

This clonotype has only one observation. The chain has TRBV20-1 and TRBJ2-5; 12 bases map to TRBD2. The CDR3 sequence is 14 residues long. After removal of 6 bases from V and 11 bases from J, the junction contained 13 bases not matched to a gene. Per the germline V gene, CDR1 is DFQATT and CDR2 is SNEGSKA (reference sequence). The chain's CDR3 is CSAETSGSRDEQYF. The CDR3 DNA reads TGCAGTGCGGAGACTAGCGGGAGCAGGGATGAGCAGTACTTC.

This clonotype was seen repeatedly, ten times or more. The CDR3 protein is CSAQVSGRAYEQYF. The CDR3 DNA reads TGCAGTGCGCAGGTTTCGGGGAGGGCCTACGAGCAGTACTTC. The V and J genes are TRBV20-1 and TRBJ2-7; 7 nucleotides match TRBD2. This CDR3 has 14 amino acids. CDR1 is DFQATT and CDR2 is SNEGSKA in the germline V gene (reference sequence). The V segment lost 6 bases and the J segment 2 bases; nucleotides outside the gene matches: 10.

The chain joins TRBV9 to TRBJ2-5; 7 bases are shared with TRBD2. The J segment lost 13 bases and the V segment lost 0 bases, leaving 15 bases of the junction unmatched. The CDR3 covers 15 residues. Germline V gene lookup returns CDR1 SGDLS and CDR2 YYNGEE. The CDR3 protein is CASSVAAGVDSPPYF. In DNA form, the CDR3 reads TGTGCCAGCAGCGTAGCCGCGGGGGTTGATAGCCCTCCGTACTTC.

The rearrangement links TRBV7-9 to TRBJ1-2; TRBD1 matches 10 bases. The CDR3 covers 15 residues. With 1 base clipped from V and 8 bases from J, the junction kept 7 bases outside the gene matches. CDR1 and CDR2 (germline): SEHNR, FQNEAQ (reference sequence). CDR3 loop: CASSLDIGTGEGYTF. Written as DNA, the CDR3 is TGTGCCAGCAGCTTAGACATTGGGACAGGGGAAGGCTACACCTTC.

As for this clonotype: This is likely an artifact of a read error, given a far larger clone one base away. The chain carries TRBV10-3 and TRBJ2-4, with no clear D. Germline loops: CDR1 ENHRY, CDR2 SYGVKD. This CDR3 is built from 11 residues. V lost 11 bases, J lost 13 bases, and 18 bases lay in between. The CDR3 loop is CASSRDYKQYF. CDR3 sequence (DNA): TGTGCCTCATCGCGAGATTACAAGCAGTACTTC.

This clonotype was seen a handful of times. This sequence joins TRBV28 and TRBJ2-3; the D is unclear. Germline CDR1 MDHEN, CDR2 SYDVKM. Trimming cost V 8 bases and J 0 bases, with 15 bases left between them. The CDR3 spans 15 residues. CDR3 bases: TGTGCCAGCCGCAACGGGCGCCAAAGCACAGATACGCAGTATTTT. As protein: CASRNGRQSTDTQYF.

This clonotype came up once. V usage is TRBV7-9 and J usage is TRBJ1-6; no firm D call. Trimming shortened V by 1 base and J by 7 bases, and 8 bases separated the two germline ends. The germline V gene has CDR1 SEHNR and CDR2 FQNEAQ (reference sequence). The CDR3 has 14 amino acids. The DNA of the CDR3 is TGTGCCAGCAGCTTAGATGTTGGGAATTCACCCCTCCACTTT. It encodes CASSLDVGNSPLHF.

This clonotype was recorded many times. CDR3 sequence (DNA): TGCAGCGTTGAGGTGCCAGCTTTGCCCTACGAGCAGTACTTC. It is translated as CSVEVPALPYEQYF. The J gene is TRBJ2-7, the V gene TRBV29-1; D not resolved. The ends were cut back, 3 bases at V and 2 bases at J, with 14 bases in the middle. The CDR3 loop spans 14 amino acids. CDR1 is SQVTM and CDR2 is ANQGSEA in the germline V gene.

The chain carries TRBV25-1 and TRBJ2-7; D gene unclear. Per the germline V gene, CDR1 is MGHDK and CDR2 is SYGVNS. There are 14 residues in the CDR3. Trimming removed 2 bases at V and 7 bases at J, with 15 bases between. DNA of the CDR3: TGTGCCAGCAGTGAAGGCCCAGGCCCCGTAGAGCAGTACTTC. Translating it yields CASSEGPGPVEQYF.

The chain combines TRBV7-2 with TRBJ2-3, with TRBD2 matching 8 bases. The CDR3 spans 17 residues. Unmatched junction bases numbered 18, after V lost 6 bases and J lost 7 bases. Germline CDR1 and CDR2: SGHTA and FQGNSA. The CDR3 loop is CASSRRSGTSVMNTQYF. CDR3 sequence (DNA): TGTGCCAGCAGTCGCAGATCGGGGACTAGTGTGATGAATACGCAGTATTTT.

CDR3 coding DNA: TGTGCCAGCAGTTTAGAGGGGTTTAGTCCGGATGGCTACACCTTC. It translates to CASSLEGFSPDGYTF. This chain connects TRBV12-3 or TRBV12-4 to TRBJ1-2; D may be TRBD1 (5 bases). Trimming took 1 base from V and 6 from J, leaving 15 bases between them. The CDR3 has 15 amino acids.